This TCR beta chain is drawn from a study of T cells after yellow fever vaccination. TCRdb analysed the 5' RACE reads with MiXCR anew, one entry per CDR3 protein. The table shows about 580,000 distinct CDR3 sequences, with around 16% occurring only once. V gave up 1 base and J gave up 4 bases, with 13 bases separating them. CDR1 is LGHDT, CDR2 YNNKEL, per germline (reference sequence). The CDR3 extends over 16 amino acids. The sample consisted of PBMCs, taken 4 to 5 days after the first yellow fever vaccination. This clonotype was sampled from a man aged 18-30 years who received the YFV17D yellow fever vaccine. V usage is TRBV3-1 and J usage is TRBJ2-2; a weak D match, TRBD2 (5 bases). The CDR3 region is CASSQVSSRRTGELFF. CDR3 nucleotide sequence: TGTGCCAGCAGCCAAGTGTCTAGCCGCCGCACCGGGGAGCTGTTTTTT.